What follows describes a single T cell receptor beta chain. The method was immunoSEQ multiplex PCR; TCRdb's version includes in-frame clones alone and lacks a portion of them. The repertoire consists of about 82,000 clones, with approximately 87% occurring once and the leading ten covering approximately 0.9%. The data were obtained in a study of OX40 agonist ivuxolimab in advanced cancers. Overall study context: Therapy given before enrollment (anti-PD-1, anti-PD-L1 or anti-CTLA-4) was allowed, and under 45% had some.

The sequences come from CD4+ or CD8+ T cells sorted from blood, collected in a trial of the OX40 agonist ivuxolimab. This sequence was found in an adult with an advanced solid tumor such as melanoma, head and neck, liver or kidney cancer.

The CDR3 region has the DNA TGTGCCACGGCACCGGGACAGGGTTTGAATGAGCAGTTCTTC. This gives the protein CATAPGQGLNEQFF. The gene calls are TRBV10-3 and TRBJ2-1, with 9 bases aligning to TRBD1. CDR3 length equals 14 residues. After removal of 10 bases from V and 7 bases from J, the junction contained 11 bases not matched to a gene. Germline V gene data show CDR1 as ENHRY and CDR2 as SYGVKD.